The TCR beta chain under discussion was sequenced for a study of T cell responses to AZD1222 COVID-19 vaccine. Overall study results and limits: Recipients of AZD1222 seropositive at baseline numbered only five or six. Close to half of spike-specific TCRs reportedly recognize unmutated variant regions.

Sequencing used immunoSEQ multiplex PCR; TCRdb keeps in-frame clones, though not all of them. The sample shows 95,000 to 150,000 clones, roughly 84% of them seen only once. With regard to this clone: Its target is unknown.

This specimen was peripheral blood, taken on day 0 of AZD1222 vaccination. This receptor was taken from an adult in good health.

The chain's CDR3 is CASSRTDTQYF. In nucleotides, the CDR3 is TGTGCCAGCAGTCGCACAGATACGCAGTATTTT. The rearrangement uses TRBV28 and TRBJ2-3; D not resolved. The CDR3 is made up of 11 amino acids. Germline CDR1 MDHEN, CDR2 SYDVKM. V dropped 5 bases and J dropped 1 base, with 1 base sitting between them.